This is a list of T cell receptor beta chains from one sample in a study of CD8 T cells in ankylosing spondylitis. TCRdb re-called the 5' RACE reads with MiXCR, one entry per CDR3 protein. The repertoire holds 200,000 or so distinct CDR3 sequences, around 13% seen once, with approximately 10% in the top ten. Sequenced sample: blood, either unsorted or a sorted T cell fraction (not recorded which). The receptors derive from a female donor with ankylosing spondylitis or in good health (not recorded which). Both conserved end residues are part of each CDR3. Fields, in order: V gene, clone size, J gene, D gene, CDR3 protein, CDR3 DNA. D genes are given only for firm matches. Only part of the rows carry a size: once, few, many, or a class if the clone is expanded.

TRBV6-2/TRBV6-3	many	TRBJ2-3	TRBD2	CASSYGLAGGLLTDTQYF	TGTGCCAGCAGTTACGGACTAGCGGGAGGCCTCCTCACAGATACGCAGTATTTT
TRBV5-1	many	TRBJ2-5	TRBD2	CASRVSSGSQTQYF	TGCGCCAGCAGGGTCTCTAGCGGGAGCCAGACCCAGTACTTC
TRBV6-2/TRBV6-3	NA	TRBJ2-7	NA	CASSYSGESSYEQYF	TGTGCCAGCAGTTATAGCGGAGAAAGCTCCTACGAGCAGTACTTC
TRBV29-1	many	TRBJ2-3	NA	CSGSGASTDTQYF	TGCAGCGGTAGCGGAGCTAGCACAGATACGCAGTATTTT
TRBV28	many	TRBJ1-2	NA	CASSLMGFGYTF	TGTGCCAGCAGTTTGATGGGGTTTGGCTACACCTTC
TRBV4-1	many	TRBJ2-5	TRBD2	CASSLIGGLQETQYF	TGCGCCAGCAGCCTCATCGGGGGGTTACAAGAGACCCAGTACTTC
TRBV7-2	few	TRBJ2-5	NA	CASSFYGDQETQYF	TGTGCCAGCAGCTTTTACGGGGATCAAGAGACCCAGTACTTC
TRBV11-2	many	TRBJ2-7	TRBD2	CASSLSTAGGSSSYEQYF	TGTGCCAGCAGCTTAAGTACTGCGGGAGGATCTAGCTCCTACGAGCAGTACTTC
TRBV27	many	TRBJ1-2	TRBD1	CASSSIGQGFGGYTF	TGTGCCAGCAGTTCGATAGGACAGGGGTTTGGTGGCTACACCTTC
TRBV20-1	few	TRBJ1-6	NA	CSVQTSGALNSPLHF	TGCAGTGTCCAAACCTCAGGGGCCCTTAATTCACCCCTCCACTTT
TRBV20-1	many	TRBJ1-1	NA	CSAGGLLNTEAFF	TGCAGTGCTGGGGGACTTCTGAACACTGAAGCTTTCTTT
TRBV9	many	TRBJ2-5	NA	CASSRRGSDQETQYF	TGTGCCAGCAGCCGCAGGGGTAGTGACCAAGAGACCCAGTACTTC
TRBV20-1	many	TRBJ2-1	TRBD2	CSASGTSGRVSDEQFF	TGCAGTGCGAGCGGGACTAGCGGGAGGGTTAGCGATGAGCAGTTCTTC
TRBV29-1	NA	TRBJ2-2	NA	CSVALRNTGELFF	TGCAGCGTTGCCCTTCGGAACACCGGGGAGCTGTTTTTT
TRBV7-9	many	TRBJ2-7	TRBD1	CASSGIGQGFYEQYF	TGTGCCAGCAGCGGAATCGGACAGGGGTTCTACGAGCAGTACTTC
TRBV5-2	NA	TRBJ2-2	NA	CAMGPGTDSGALFF	TGTGCCATGGGCCCCGGGACTGACAGCGGGGCGCTGTTTTTT
TRBV27	many	TRBJ1-2	NA	CASRSNYGYTF	TGTGCCAGCAGGAGTAACTATGGCTACACCTTC
TRBV11-2	many	TRBJ1-1	NA	CASSFDPGTTEAFF	TGTGCCAGCAGCTTTGATCCAGGGACCACTGAAGCTTTCTTT
TRBV20-1	many	TRBJ1-4	NA	CSAWPFRIREKLFF	TGCAGTGCCTGGCCGTTCAGAATCAGGGAAAAACTGTTTTTT
TRBV28	many	TRBJ2-1	NA	CASTPFGGSYNEQFF	TGTGCCAGCACCCCGTTTGGAGGCTCCTACAATGAGCAGTTCTTC
TRBV11-3	NA	TRBJ1-4	NA	CASSIKTDVYEKLFF	TGTGCCAGCAGCATAAAGACGGACGTCTATGAAAAACTGTTTTTT
TRBV20-1	many	TRBJ1-2	TRBD1	CSAHRGNYGYTF	TGCAGTGCTCACAGGGGCAACTATGGCTACACCTTC
TRBV5-1	few	TRBJ2-2	NA	CASSFVVDTGELFF	TGCGCCAGCAGCTTCGTCGTAGACACCGGGGAGCTGTTTTTT
TRBV7-9	many	TRBJ1-4	NA	CASSLAGVEEKLFF	TGTGCCAGCAGCCTGGCAGGGGTTGAGGAAAAACTGTTTTTT
TRBV2	few	TRBJ1-4	NA	CASSEGNQGKEKLFF	TGTGCCAGCAGTGAAGGGAACCAGGGGAAAGAAAAACTGTTTTTT
TRBV5-1	many	TRBJ1-1	NA	CASSLPLNTEAFF	TGCGCCAGCAGCTTGCCCCTGAACACTGAAGCTTTCTTT
TRBV9	many	TRBJ2-7	NA	CASSPQRQVRSYEQYF	TGTGCCAGCAGCCCTCAAAGACAGGTTCGAAGCTACGAGCAGTACTTC
TRBV7-9	many	TRBJ2-1	TRBD2	CASRGPGTSGTNEQFF	TGTGCCAGCAGAGGTCCCGGGACTAGCGGGACCAATGAGCAGTTCTTC
TRBV13	few	TRBJ2-1	NA	CASSFSGDNEQFF	TGTGCCAGCAGCTTTAGCGGAGACAATGAGCAGTTCTTC
TRBV12-3/TRBV12-4	NA	TRBJ1-2	NA	CASSTGLSSSYTF	TGTGCCAGCAGTACGGGGCTGTCCTCGAGCTACACCTTC
TRBV4-2	few	TRBJ2-1	TRBD2	CASSQDGGSPANEQFF	TGTGCCAGCAGCCAAGATGGCGGGAGCCCGGCAAATGAGCAGTTCTTC
TRBV24-1	many	TRBJ1-5	NA	CATSAPGINQPQHF	TGTGCCACCAGTGCACCGGGAATCAATCAGCCCCAGCATTTT
TRBV7-3	few	TRBJ2-3	NA	CASSFGGTGFTDTQYF	TGTGCCAGCAGCTTCGGGGGCACAGGTTTCACAGATACGCAGTATTTT
TRBV20-1	NA	TRBJ1-4	NA	CSASAGINEKLFF	TGCAGTGCTAGCGCCGGGATTAATGAAAAACTGTTTTTT
TRBV20-1	NA	TRBJ2-7	TRBD2	CSARPTSGRGLYEQYF	TGCAGTGCTAGACCGACTAGCGGGAGAGGTCTCTACGAGCAGTACTTC
TRBV12-3/TRBV12-4	NA	TRBJ2-1	TRBD1	CASSFWPQGEVF	TGTGCCAGCAGTTTTTGGCCCCAGGGGGAAGTCTTC
TRBV19	NA	TRBJ2-3	NA	CASRGRATDTQYF	TGTGCCAGTAGGGGCAGGGCCACAGATACGCAGTATTTT
TRBV20-1	few	TRBJ1-5	NA	CSTGSSSNQPQHF	TGCAGTACAGGGAGTAGCAGCAATCAGCCCCAGCATTTT
TRBV20-1	few	TRBJ2-2	TRBD2	CSALAGGESGELFF	TGCAGTGCTTTAGCGGGAGGGGAGTCCGGGGAGCTGTTTTTT
TRBV10-3	NA	TRBJ2-7	NA	CAISEPRATNYEQYF	TGTGCCATCAGTGAGCCCAGGGCTACCAACTACGAGCAGTACTTC
TRBV12-3/TRBV12-4	many	TRBJ2-2	NA	CASSPPGLYTGELFF	TGTGCCAGCAGTCCACCGGGACTCTACACCGGGGAGCTGTTTTTT
TRBV2	NA	TRBJ2-1	TRBD2	CASRGFSGSQPYNEQFF	TGTGCCAGCAGAGGGTTTAGCGGGAGTCAGCCCTACAATGAGCAGTTCTTC
TRBV5-1	NA	TRBJ2-1	NA	CASTRSGPLYNEQFF	TGCGCCAGCACCAGATCGGGTCCCCTTTACAATGAGCAGTTCTTC
TRBV18	NA	TRBJ1-3	NA	CASSPTAAAQNTIYF	TGTGCCAGCTCACCAACGGCCGCGGCCCAAAACACCATATATTTT
TRBV14	NA	TRBJ2-2	TRBD1	CASSHQRQGTNTGELFF	TGTGCCAGCAGCCATCAGAGACAGGGGACGAACACCGGGGAGCTGTTTTTT
TRBV7-2	many	TRBJ2-1	NA	CASTTFVRGNEQFF	TGTGCCAGCACCACATTCGTCAGGGGCAATGAGCAGTTCTTC
TRBV12-3/TRBV12-4	many	TRBJ2-1	NA	CASTLGGFNEQFF	TGTGCCAGCACCCTCGGAGGGTTCAATGAGCAGTTCTTC